This note documents a single T cell receptor beta chain sequence. The data were obtained in a study of tumor-infiltrating lymphocytes in oesophageal squamous cell carcinoma. TCRdb re-called the PCR reads through MiXCR, storing one row per CDR3 protein. This sample has 15,000 or so distinct CDR3 sequences, with roughly 50% found just once. CDR1 is SGHTA and CDR2 is FQGNSA in the germline V gene. The CDR3 runs 16 residues. The rearrangement joins TRBV7-2 to TRBJ2-5; 13 bases fit TRBD2. TRBJ2-1 matches the DNA end more closely, so the J call is doubtful. Material: esophageal tumor tissue. This clonotype was obtained from a female donor with esophageal squamous cell carcinoma. The CDR3 sequence: CASSLRTSGGRDEQFF. CDR3 nucleotide sequence: TGTGCCAGCAGCCTAAGGACTAGCGGGGGTAGGGATGAGCAGTTCTTC.